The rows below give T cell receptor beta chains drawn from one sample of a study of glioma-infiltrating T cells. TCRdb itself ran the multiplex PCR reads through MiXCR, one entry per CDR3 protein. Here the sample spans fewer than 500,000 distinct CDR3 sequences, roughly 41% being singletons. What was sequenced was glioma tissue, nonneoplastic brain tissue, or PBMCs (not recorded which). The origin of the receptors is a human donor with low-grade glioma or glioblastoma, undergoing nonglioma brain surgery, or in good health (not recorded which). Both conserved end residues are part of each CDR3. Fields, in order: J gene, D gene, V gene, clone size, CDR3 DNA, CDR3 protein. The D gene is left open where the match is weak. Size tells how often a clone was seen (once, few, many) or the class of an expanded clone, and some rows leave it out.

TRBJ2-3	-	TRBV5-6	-	TGTGCCAGCAGCTCGACAGGCACAGATAGGCAGTATTTT	CASSSTGTDRQYF
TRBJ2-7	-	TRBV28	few	TGCCCCACCCCACGATCCTACGAGCAGTACTTC	CPTPRSYEQYF
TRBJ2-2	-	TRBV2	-	TGTGCCAGCAGTCCCACTGGGGTCCCCGGGGAGCTGTTTTTT	CASSPTGVPGELFF
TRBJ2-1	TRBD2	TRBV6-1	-	TGTGCCAGCAGTGATCAGACTAGCACCCTTGGGTTCTTC	CASSDQTSTLGFF
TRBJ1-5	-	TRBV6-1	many	TGTGCCAGCAACCGGGACACTGATCAGCCCCAGCATTTT	CASNRDTDQPQHF
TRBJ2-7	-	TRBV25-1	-	TGTGCCAGCAGCTTCACAAGAGGGGCCTACTACGAGCAGTACTTC	CASSFTRGAYYEQYF
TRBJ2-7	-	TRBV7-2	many	TGTGCCAGCAGCCCCATAGGGCCCGCAACCTACGAGCAGTACTTC	CASSPIGPATYEQYF
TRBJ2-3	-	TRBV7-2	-	TGTGCCAGCAGCAGGGAACGGGAGAGTACGCAGTATTTT	CASSRERESTQYF
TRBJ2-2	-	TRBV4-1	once	TGCGCCAGCAGCCTCCTCGACGGCTCGGGGGAGCTGTTTTTT	CASSLLDGSGELFF
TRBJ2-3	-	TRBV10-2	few	TGCGCCAGCAGGGAGATACCAGAGGCAGATACGCAGTATTTT	CASREIPEADTQYF
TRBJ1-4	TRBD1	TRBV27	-	TGTGCCAGCAGTTCCGGGACAGGTTCTAATGAAAAACTGTTTTTT	CASSSGTGSNEKLFF
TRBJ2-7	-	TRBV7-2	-	TGTGCCAGCAGCTTCGACAGAATATACGAGCAGTACTTC	CASSFDRIYEQYF
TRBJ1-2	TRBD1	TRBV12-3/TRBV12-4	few	TGTGCCAGCACAGACAGGGATGGATGCACCTTC	CASTDRDGCTF
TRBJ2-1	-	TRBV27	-	TGTGCCAGCTATGCCCGGGACATCCCGTGTGATGAGCAGTTCTTC	CASYARDIPCDEQFF
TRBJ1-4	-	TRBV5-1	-	TGCGCCAGCGGCCAGGGCCTCCTTGGCGAAAAACTGTTTTTT	CASGQGLLGEKLFF
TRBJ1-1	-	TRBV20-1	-	TGCAGTGCTAGGGATCCCCGGAACACTGAAGCTTTCTTT	CSARDPRNTEAFF
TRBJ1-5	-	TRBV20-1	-	TGCAGTGCAAGAATGCACGGTCTCCAGCCCCAGCATTTT	CSARMHGLQPQHF
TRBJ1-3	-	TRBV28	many	TGTGCCAGTGGACGGAGCTCTGGAAACACCATATATTTT	CASGRSSGNTIYF
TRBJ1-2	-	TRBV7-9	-	TGTGCCAGCAGCTCCACCCGACAGGCTAACTATGGCTACACCTTC	CASSSTRQANYGYTF
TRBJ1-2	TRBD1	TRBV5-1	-	TGCGCCAGCAGCTCGCGGACAGGGGCAGTCTATGGCTACACCTTC	CASSSRTGAVYGYTF
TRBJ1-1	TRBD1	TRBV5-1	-	TGCGCCAGCAGCTCTTACAGGGGACAGACGAACGCTGAAGCTTTCTTT	CASSSYRGQTNAEAFF
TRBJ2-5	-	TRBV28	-	TGTGCCAGCAGTTTGTTCGGAGGAGGGGAGACCCAGTACTTC	CASSLFGGGETQYF
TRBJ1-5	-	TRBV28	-	TGCGCCAGCAGTTTATCAGGGGACTTCGGCCAGCCCCAGCATTTT	CASSLSGDFGQPQHF
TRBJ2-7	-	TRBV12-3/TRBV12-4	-	TGTGCCAGCTCTAACCGGGTCCCGGGGGAGCAGTACTTC	CASSNRVPGEQYF
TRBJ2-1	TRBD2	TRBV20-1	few	TGCAGTGCGTCACGTGGGACTACCATGAATGAGCAGTTCTTC	CSASRGTTMNEQFF
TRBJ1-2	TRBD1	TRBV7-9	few	TGTGCCAGCAGCAGCGAGACAGGGGACGGCTTGGGCTACACCTTC	CASSSETGDGLGYTF
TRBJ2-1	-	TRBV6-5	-	TGTGCCGGCAGTTACGGTCCCCGGGCCCCGCAGAGGGACAATGAGCAGTTCTTC	CAGSYGPRAPQRDNEQFF
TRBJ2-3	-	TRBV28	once	TGTGCCAGAAGTTCCACGACAGGTTACGCAGTAGCAGATACGAAGTATTTT	CARSSTTGYAVADTKYF
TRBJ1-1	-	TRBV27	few	TGTGCCAGCAGTACAGGGAGGTTGGGCACTGAAGCTTTCTTT	CASSTGRLGTEAFF
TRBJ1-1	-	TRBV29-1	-	TGCAGCGTTGTAAAGGGGAGGAACACTGAAGCTTTCTTT	CSVVKGRNTEAFF
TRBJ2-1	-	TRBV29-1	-	TGCAGCGTTGAGGGGGAGTTGGAGGATGAGCAGTTCTTC	CSVEGELEDEQFF
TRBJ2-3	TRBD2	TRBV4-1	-	TGCGCCAGCAGCTCTGAGCGGGACACAGATACGCAGTATTTT	CASSSERDTDTQYF
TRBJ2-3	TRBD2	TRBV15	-	TGTGCCACCAGCAGAGTGGGGACTAGCGGGAGAGGTGGCACAGATACGCAGTATTTT	CATSRVGTSGRGGTDTQYF
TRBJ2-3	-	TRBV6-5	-	TGTGCCAGCAGTTACCCAGGGGCAGGCTACACAGATACGCAGTATTTT	CASSYPGAGYTDTQYF
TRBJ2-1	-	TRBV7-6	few	TGTGCCAGCAGCAACGACGATTACAGGGAGCAGGAGCAGTTCTTC	CASSNDDYREQEQFF
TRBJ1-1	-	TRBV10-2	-	TGCGCCAGCACCCAACAGGGAGGATGGACTGAAGCTTTCTTT	CASTQQGGWTEAFF
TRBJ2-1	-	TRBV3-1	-	TGTGCCAGCAGCCCCCCCCCCGGGGGACTCTACAATGAGCAGTTCTTC	CASSPPPGGLYNEQFF